Shown below are 26 T cell receptor beta chains from a single sample sequenced in a study of blood T cell repertoires in COVID-19. Sequencing was performed with immunoSEQ multiplex PCR; in TCRdb, only in-frame clones are kept and a portion is missing. The sample lists 400,000 or so clones, 85% to 90% occurring once. Sequenced: peripheral blood. The receptors shown here come from a young man with COVID-19, enrolled during active disease.

This chain joins TRBV6-5 and TRBJ2-7; D gene uncertain. The CDR3 has 12 residues. The germline V gene has CDR1 MNHEY and CDR2 SVGAGI. V was trimmed by 6 bases and J by 0 bases, leaving 6 bases between them. The CDR3 DNA reads TGTGCCAGCAGCGACATCTCCTACGAGCAGTACTTC. Its protein is CASSDISYEQYF.

The chain has TRBV3-1 (or the pseudogene TRBV3-2) and TRBJ2-5; 8 bases agree with TRBD2. Germline values: CDR1 LGHDT, CDR2 YNNKEL (reference sequence). The ends lost 0 bases at V and 0 bases at J; junction bases unmatched: 9. The CDR3 has 18 residues. The DNA for the CDR3 is TGTGCCAGCAGCCAAGATCTCGGGGGGGTAGCCTACCAAGAGACCCAGTACTTC. Amino acids: CASSQDLGGVAYQETQYF.

The CDR3 sequence is CASSLGRGRHTDTQYF. DNA for the CDR3: TGTGCCAGCAGCTTAGGGCGGGGGAGACACACAGATACGCAGTATTTT. The rearrangement links TRBV11-2 to TRBJ2-3, with TRBD2 matching over 7 bases. The CDR3 length is 16 residues. V gave up 1 base and J gave up 2 bases; unmatched junction bases: 6. Per germline, CDR1 SGHAT and CDR2 FQNNGV.

Written as DNA, the CDR3 is TGCAGCGTAGTGGGGGGGGCTCTGAACACCGGGGAGCTGTTTTTT. It specifies CSVVGGALNTGELFF. The chain is built from TRBV29-1 and TRBJ2-2, with D possibly TRBD2 on 7 matching bases. The CDR3 loop spans 15 amino acids. V was pared by 6 bases and J by 1 base, with 15 bases between. The germline V gene has CDR1 SQVTM and CDR2 ANQGSEA.

J is TRBJ2-3 and V is TRBV2, with a weak D call TRBD2 (6 bases). V lost 7 bases to trimming and J lost 2 bases, with 10 bases between them. This CDR3 region has 13 residues. Germline-derived CDR1 and CDR2 are SNHLY and FYNNEI. The DNA for the CDR3 is TGTGCCAGCACGGCGGGGCCCACAGATACGCAGTATTTT. It codes for CASTAGPTDTQYF.

The J gene is TRBJ2-5, the V gene TRBV27; the match to TRBD1 covers 8 bases. Unmatched junction bases numbered 10, after V lost 6 bases and J lost 4 bases. CDR3 size: 15 residues. Germline CDR1 is MNHEY and CDR2 is SMNVEV (reference sequence). The CDR3 coding sequence is TGTGCCAGCAGCTGGGGGCAGGGGGCCTCAGAGACCCAGTACTTC. Residues: CASSWGQGASETQYF.

The chain combines TRBV6-5 with TRBJ2-5; 12 positions match TRBD2. Germline loops: CDR1 MNHEY, CDR2 SVGAGI. The V and J ends lost 1 base and 2 bases, in that order; junction bases with no gene match: 2. This CDR3 is 16 amino acids long. CDR3 bases: TGTGCCAGCAGTTACTGGCTAGCGGGAGGGCAAGAGACCCAGTACTTC. Its protein is CASSYWLAGGQETQYF.

The rearrangement joins TRBV19 to TRBJ1-5; 9 positions match TRBD1. Germline V gene lookup returns CDR1 LNHDA and CDR2 SQIVND (reference sequence). J was trimmed by 2 bases and V by 5 bases; bases with no gene match: 10. The CDR3 sequence is 17 residues long. DNA for the CDR3: TGTGCCAGTAGTCCCGGGACAGGGTTTTCGGGCAATCAGCCCCAGCATTTT. This gives the protein CASSPGTGFSGNQPQHF.

This chain links TRBV7-9 with TRBJ2-7, with D possibly being TRBD1 (6 bases). V was cut by 5 bases and J by 0 bases, with 14 bases left in between. This CDR3 has 15 residues. In germline, CDR1 is SEHNR, CDR2 FQNEAQ (reference sequence). This CDR3 is CASSMRTVSSYEQYF. The CDR3 bases are TGTGCCAGCAGCATGAGGACAGTGAGCTCCTACGAGCAGTACTTC.

The chain employs TRBV29-1 and TRBJ1-1; perhaps TRBD1 as D (5 bases). CDR1 SQVTM and CDR2 ANQGSEA come from the germline V gene. Trimming left V 3 bases short and J 6 bases short, with 11 bases between. The CDR3 is 12 amino acids. CDR3 region: CSVDSLRAEAFF. In DNA form, the CDR3 reads TGCAGCGTTGATTCCCTCAGGGCTGAAGCTTTCTTT.

Remarks on this clone: Different DNA sequences within this sample yield the same CDR3. V usage is TRBV12-3 or TRBV12-4 and J usage is TRBJ1-1, with D unclear. CDR3 length equals 13 residues. Trimming stripped 6 bases from V and 1 base from J, with 9 bases between. CDR3 amino acids: CASRYTENTEAFF. In nucleotides, the CDR3 is TGTGCCAGCAGGTATACAGAGAACACTGAAGCTTTCTTT.

This chain uses TRBV14 with TRBJ2-1, with TRBD2 matching 15 bases. The CDR3 is 16 amino acids. V dropped 4 bases and J dropped 6; count of bases not matched to a gene: 4. CDR1 is SGHDN and CDR2 is FVKESK in the germline V gene. CDR3 residues: CASSRGLAGGSNEQFF. The DNA of the CDR3 is TGTGCCAGCAGCCGAGGACTAGCGGGGGGGAGCAATGAGCAGTTCTTC.

The V call is TRBV29-1, the J call TRBJ2-1, with TRBD2 matching over 8 bases. Germline CDR1 and CDR2: SQVTM and ANQGSEA. CDR3 length equals 13 residues. The V segment lost 7 bases and the J segment 2 bases; nucleotides outside the gene matches: 4. The CDR3 loop is CSGGLAAYNEQFF. In nucleotides, the CDR3 is TGCAGCGGAGGACTAGCTGCCTACAATGAGCAGTTCTTC.

The chain recombines TRBV4-1 with TRBJ2-1, with 15 bases matching TRBD2. Germline V lookup: CDR1 MGHRA, CDR2 YSYEKL. This CDR3 comprises 19 residues. J was trimmed by 7 bases and V by 4 bases; bases with no gene match: 14. CDR3 residues: CASSPSGTSGRLHRNEQFF. The CDR3 DNA sequence: TGCGCCAGCAGCCCTTCCGGGACTAGCGGGAGGTTACATAGGAATGAGCAGTTCTTC.

This clone was seen once. The chain employs TRBV5-6 and TRBJ2-7; TRBD1 matches 7 bases. The CDR3 sequence is 13 residues long. After removal of 4 bases from V and 5 bases from J, the junction contained 6 bases not matched to a gene. CDR1 is SGHDT and CDR2 is YYEEEE in the germline V gene. The CDR3 bases are TGTGCCAGCAGCGCCTACAGGGGCCACGAGCAGTACTTC. This gives the protein CASSAYRGHEQYF.

V and J are TRBV19 and TRBJ2-1, with TRBD2 matching 7 bases. The CDR3 sequence is 14 residues long. Germline V gene sequence: CDR1 LNHDA, CDR2 SQIVND (reference sequence). The DNA for the CDR3 is TGTGCTTCTGGCGGGGGAAGCTCCTACAATGAGCAGTTCTTC. It is translated as CASGGGSSYNEQFF.

This clone was detected once. This chain joins TRBV11-2 and TRBJ2-1, with 10 nucleotides matching TRBD1. V lost 5 bases and J lost 10; bases outside the gene matches: 11. Germline CDR1 SGHAT, CDR2 FQNNGV. This CDR3 is 15 amino acids long. The CDR3 reads CASSTWTGGRQEQFF. As DNA, the CDR3 is TGTGCCAGCAGCACCTGGACAGGGGGGAGACAAGAGCAGTTCTTC.

The genes are TRBV6-6 and TRBJ2-7; D uncertain. This CDR3 has 15 residues. Germline-derived CDR1 and CDR2 are MNHNY and SVGAGI (reference sequence). Trimming removed 5 bases at V and 1 base at J, with 15 bases between. The CDR3 here is CASSDPRDLSYEQYF. DNA of the CDR3: TGTGCCAGCAGTGACCCACGAGACTTGTCCTACGAGCAGTACTTC.

The chain links TRBV6-1 to TRBJ2-3, with 8 bases identical to TRBD1. J lost 0 bases, V lost 5 bases, and 7 bases had no gene match. Germline CDR1 MNHNS, CDR2 SASEGT. This CDR3 comprises 16 residues. CDR3 sequence (DNA): TGTGCCAGCAGTAAAGGACAGGGTGGGAGCACAGATACGCAGTATTTT. Encoded protein: CASSKGQGGSTDTQYF.

In its sample, this clone was seen once. This chain joins TRBV2 and TRBJ2-7; 10 bases are shared with TRBD1. Germline V CDR1 and CDR2: SNHLY, FYNNEI. This CDR3 is built from 13 residues. The V and J ends lost 8 bases and 6 bases, in that order; junction bases with no gene match: 7. In nucleotides, the CDR3 is TGTGCCAGCTACCGGGACAGGGGAGCCGAGCAGTACTTC. Its protein product is CASYRDRGAEQYF.

The chain employs TRBV20-1 and TRBJ2-1; a weak D match, TRBD2 (5 bases). This CDR3 comprises 11 residues. V was shortened by 4 bases and J by 8 bases, with 9 bases between the two germline ends. Per the germline V gene, CDR1 is DFQATT and CDR2 is SNEGSKA (reference sequence). The CDR3 DNA reads as TGCAGTGCTAATTTGAGGGATGAGCAGTTCTTC. It specifies CSANLRDEQFF.

The chain employs TRBV19 and TRBJ2-5; 8 nucleotides line up with TRBD1. V trimming: 6 bases; J trimming: 5 bases; junction bases outside the gene matches: 8. Per the germline V gene, CDR1 is LNHDA and CDR2 is SQIVND (reference sequence). The CDR3 is 14 amino acids. The CDR3 DNA is TGTGCCAGTAGCCCTGGACAGGGTATGGAGACCCAGTACTTC. Translated, it gives CASSPGQGMETQYF.

This clone was found once. This chain links TRBV14 with TRBJ2-7, with D perhaps TRBD2 (6 bases). The germline V and J ends were trimmed by 1 base and 6 bases, with 13 bases remaining between them. The germline V gene has CDR1 SGHDN and CDR2 FVKESK. CDR3 length: 14 amino acids. The CDR3 DNA reads TGTGCCAGCAGCCAAGCGCGTAGGGGAGGCGAGCAGTACTTC. Translating gives CASSQARRGGEQYF.

The V call is TRBV19, the J call TRBJ2-2, with D tentatively TRBD1 (6 bases). The V gene lost 8 bases and the J gene lost 4 bases, with 14 bases spanning the gap. The germline CDR1 and CDR2 sequences are LNHDA and SQIVND (reference sequence). This CDR3 comprises 14 residues. The CDR3 DNA is TGTGCCAGTCGTACAGGGTGGGGCACCGGGGAGCTGTTTTTT. Encoded protein: CASRTGWGTGELFF.

This sequence joins TRBV12-5 and TRBJ2-1; D is perhaps TRBD2 (6 bases). V lost 4 bases to trimming and J lost 7 bases, with 20 bases between them. In germline, CDR1 is LGHNT, CDR2 FRNRAP. The CDR3 consists of 16 residues. DNA for the CDR3: TGTGCTAGTGGTTCCCTGGAGATAGCGGAAGCGAATGAGCAGTTCTTC. This sequence encodes CASGSLEIAEANEQFF.

The CDR3 loop is CASSPHPGTGTSISTRNEQFF. The CDR3, as DNA: TGTGCCAGCAGCCCACACCCCGGGACAGGGACTTCTATTAGCACTAGGAATGAGCAGTTCTTC. The J gene is TRBJ2-1, the V gene TRBV4-2; TRBD1 matches 9 bases. Trimming at V came to 4 bases and at J to 7 bases, leaving 26 bases not matched to a gene. Germline lookup yields CDR1 LGHNA and CDR2 YNFKEQ. The CDR3 runs 21 residues.